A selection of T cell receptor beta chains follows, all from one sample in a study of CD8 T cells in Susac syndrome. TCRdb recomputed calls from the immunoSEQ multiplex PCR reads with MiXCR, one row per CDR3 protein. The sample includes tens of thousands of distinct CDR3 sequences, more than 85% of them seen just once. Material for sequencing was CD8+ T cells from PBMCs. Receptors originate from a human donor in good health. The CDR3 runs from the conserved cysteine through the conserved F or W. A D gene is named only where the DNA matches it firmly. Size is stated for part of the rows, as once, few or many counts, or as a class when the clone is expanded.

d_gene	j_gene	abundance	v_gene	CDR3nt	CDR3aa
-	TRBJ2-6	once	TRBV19	TGTGCCAGTAGTCCCTGGACTGAATCTGGGGCCAACGTCCTGACTTTC	CASSPWTESGANVLTF
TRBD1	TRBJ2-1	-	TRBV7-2	TGTGCCAGCAGCTTAGAAGGGACAGGGTCCTACAATGAGCAGTTCTTC	CASSLEGTGSYNEQFF
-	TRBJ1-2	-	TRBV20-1	TGCAGTGCTAGAGATCGGCCCCTTGAACAGAACTATGGCTACACCTTC	CSARDRPLEQNYGYTF
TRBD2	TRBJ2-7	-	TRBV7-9	TGTGCCAGCAGCGCCATTACCGGGACTAGCGAGCAGTACTTC	CASSAITGTSEQYF
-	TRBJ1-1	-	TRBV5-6	TGTGCCAGCAGCTCAGGGTCGGAAGCTTTCTTT	CASSSGSEAFF
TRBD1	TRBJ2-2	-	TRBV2	TGTGCCAGCAGTGTCTTCATGAGGACAGGGGACACCGGGGAGCTGTTTTTT	CASSVFMRTGDTGELFF
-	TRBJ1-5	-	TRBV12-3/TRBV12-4	TGTGCCAGCAACCTTGGCGGTCAGCCCCAGCATTTT	CASNLGGQPQHF
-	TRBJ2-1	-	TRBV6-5	TGTGCCAGCAGTTACTCGTTCGCCCTTGGGGGCAATGAGCAGTTCTTC	CASSYSFALGGNEQFF
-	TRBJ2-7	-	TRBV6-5	TGTGCCAGCAGTATACAGGGTGCATACGAGCAGTACTTC	CASSIQGAYEQYF
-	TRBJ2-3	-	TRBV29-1	TGCAGCGTACCCCAGGGGCTAGTTAGCACAGATACGCAGTATTTT	CSVPQGLVSTDTQYF
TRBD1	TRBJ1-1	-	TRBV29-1	TGCAGCGTCGACGCAGGGGGGAGGATGAACACTGAAGCTTTCTTT	CSVDAGGRMNTEAFF
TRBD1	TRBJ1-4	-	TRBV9	TGTGCCAGCAGCGCCGGGACAGGGGAGGAAAAACTGTTTTTT	CASSAGTGEEKLFF
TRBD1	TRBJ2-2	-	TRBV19	TGTGCCAGTAGCCCCCCGAGGACAGGGGCTCCCAACACCGGGGAGCTGTTTTTT	CASSPPRTGAPNTGELFF
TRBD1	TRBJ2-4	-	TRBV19	TGTGCCAGTAGTATAGATCGACAGGGGGACATTCAGTACTTC	CASSIDRQGDIQYF
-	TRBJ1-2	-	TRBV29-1	TGCAGCGTAGATCACGGGGGTAATAACTATGGCTACACCTTC	CSVDHGGNNYGYTF
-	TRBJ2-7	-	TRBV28	TGTGCCAGCAGAGCCGAAGACTACGAGCAGTACTTC	CASRAEDYEQYF
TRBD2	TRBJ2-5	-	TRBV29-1	TGCAGCGTTGAGGGCGGGAGGACCGCTGAACTCAAAGAGACCCAGTACTTC	CSVEGGRTAELKETQYF
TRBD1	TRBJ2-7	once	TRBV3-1	TGTGCCAGCAGCCCGACAGGGGGGAACGAGCAGTACTTC	CASSPTGGNEQYF
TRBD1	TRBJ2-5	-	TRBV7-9	TGTGCCAGCAGTTTCGACAGGGGGCTGGAGACCCAGTACTTC	CASSFDRGLETQYF
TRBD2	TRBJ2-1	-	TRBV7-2	TGTGCCAGCAGTTTGACAACTAGCGGGAGGGCTTGGGATGAGCAGTTCTTC	CASSLTTSGRAWDEQFF
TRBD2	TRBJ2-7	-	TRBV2	TGTGCCAGCATGCGGGGGAGCGAGCAGTACTTC	CASMRGSEQYF
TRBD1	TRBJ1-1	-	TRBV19	TGTGCCAGTAGTTTACTACCGGGACAGCCGAACACTGAAGCTTTCTTT	CASSLLPGQPNTEAFF
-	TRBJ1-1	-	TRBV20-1	TGCAGTGGGGTGAACACTGAAGCTTTCTTT	CSGVNTEAFF
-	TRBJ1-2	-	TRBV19	TGTGCCAGTACGGAGAAACCCTATGGCTACACCTTC	CASTEKPYGYTF
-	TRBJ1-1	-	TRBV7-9	TGTGCCAGCCCGGGAGGGGGGCAAAACACTGAAGCTTTCTTT	CASPGGGQNTEAFF
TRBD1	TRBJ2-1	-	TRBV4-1	TGCGCCAGCAGCCAAGTATTTGGACAGGCCAATGAGCAGTTCTTC	CASSQVFGQANEQFF
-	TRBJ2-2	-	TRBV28	TGTGCCAGCAGTTTGTTCCCTGAAACGAACACCGGGGAGCTGTTTTTT	CASSLFPETNTGELFF
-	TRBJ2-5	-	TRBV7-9	TGTGCCAGCAGCTCTCAAGAGACCCAGTACTTC	CASSSQETQYF
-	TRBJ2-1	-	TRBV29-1	TGCAGCGCGGGAGACTCGTCCTCCTACAATGAGCAGTTCTTC	CSAGDSSSYNEQFF
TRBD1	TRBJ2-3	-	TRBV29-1	TGCAGCGTCGAGAAGTGGCAGGGGGATGCAGATACGCAGTATTTT	CSVEKWQGDADTQYF
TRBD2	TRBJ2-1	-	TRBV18	TGTGCCAGCTCACCCCCCGGGAGGGCCGGGAATGAGCAGTTCTTC	CASSPPGRAGNEQFF
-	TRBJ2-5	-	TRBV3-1	TGTGCCAGCAGCCCGGGCGGGCCAGAGACCCAGTACTTC	CASSPGGPETQYF
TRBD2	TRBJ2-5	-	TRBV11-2	TGTGCCAGCAGCTTAGGACTAGCGGAACAAGAGACCCAGTACTTC	CASSLGLAEQETQYF
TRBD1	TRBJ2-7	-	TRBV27	TGTGCCAGCAGTGCAGGGACAGGGGGTTACGAGCAGTACTTC	CASSAGTGGYEQYF
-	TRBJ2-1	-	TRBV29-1	TGCAGCGTCGTAGAGGTATCTGGGTATGAGCAGTTCTTC	CSVVEVSGYEQFF
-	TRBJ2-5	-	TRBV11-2	TGTGCCAGCAGCTTAGCAGGGGGAGGGTGGGAGACCCAGTACTTC	CASSLAGGGWETQYF
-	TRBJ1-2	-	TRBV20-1	TGCAGTGCCGTCTATGGCTACACCTTC	CSAVYGYTF
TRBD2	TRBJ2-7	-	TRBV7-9	TGTGCCAGCAGCTTGGGACTAGCGGAACACCAGGACGAGCAGTACTTC	CASSLGLAEHQDEQYF
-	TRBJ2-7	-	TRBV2	TGTGCCAGCAGTGACCCTGGAACCTACGAGCAGTACTTC	CASSDPGTYEQYF
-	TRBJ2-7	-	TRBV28	TGTGCCAGCAGCCCGGGCCGTAACTACGAGCAGTACTTC	CASSPGRNYEQYF
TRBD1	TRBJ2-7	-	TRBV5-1	TGCGCCAGCAGCTTGGGGGGACAGAGCTACGAGCAGTACTTC	CASSLGGQSYEQYF
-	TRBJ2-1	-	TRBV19	TGTGCCAGTAGTATACCCTCCGGCGAGCAGTTCTTC	CASSIPSGEQFF
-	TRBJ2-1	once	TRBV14	TGTGCCAGCAGCCAAGTTGGGGGAAGGGAGCAGTTCTTC	CASSQVGGREQFF
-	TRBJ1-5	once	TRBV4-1	TGCGCCAGCAGCCAAGACAGTGTTAGCAATCAGCCCCAGCATTTT	CASSQDSVSNQPQHF
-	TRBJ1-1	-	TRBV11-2	TGTGCCAGCAGCTGGGGGGCAGGGATCACTGAAGCTTTCTTT	CASSWGAGITEAFF
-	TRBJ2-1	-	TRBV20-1	TGCAGTGCTACCCCGGGAGAGCAGTTCTTC	CSATPGEQFF
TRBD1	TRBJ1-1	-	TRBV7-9	TGTGCCAGCAGCTATTGGACAGGGCTTGAAGCTTTCTTT	CASSYWTGLEAFF
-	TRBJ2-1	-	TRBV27	TGTGCCAGCAGTTTGGGGTTGGGCTATGAGCAGTTCTTC	CASSLGLGYEQFF
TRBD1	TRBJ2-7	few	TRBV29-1	TGCAGCGTCGGCGGGACAGGGATAGGTTACGAGCAGTACTTC	CSVGGTGIGYEQYF
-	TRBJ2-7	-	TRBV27	TGTGCCAGCAGTTTACTTTTCGGGACTGCCTACGAGCAGTACTTC	CASSLLFGTAYEQYF
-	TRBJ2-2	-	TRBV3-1	TGTGCCAGCAGCCAAGTCCGACAGGCGAGGACCGGGGAGCTGTTTTTT	CASSQVRQARTGELFF
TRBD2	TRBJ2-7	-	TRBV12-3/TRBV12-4	TGTGCCAGCACCCCACTAGCGGGAGTCTACGAGCAGTACTTC	CASTPLAGVYEQYF
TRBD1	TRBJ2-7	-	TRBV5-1	TGCGCCAGCAGCTTTTCCGGGGACAGGGGGGACTACGAGCAGTACTTC	CASSFSGDRGDYEQYF
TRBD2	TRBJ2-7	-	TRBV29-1	TGCAGCGTTGAAGGTCCTAGCGGGAGTGGTCTGTACGAGCAGTACTTC	CSVEGPSGSGLYEQYF